These T cell receptor beta chains were read from a single sample in a study of blood T cell repertoires in COVID-19. TCRdb's copy holds only in-frame clones and misses some; the assay was immunoSEQ multiplex PCR. The data hold some 80,000 clones, with 75% to 90% observed a single time. Specimen: peripheral blood. These receptors were taken from a woman in her thirties or forties with active or convalescent COVID-19. The conserved cysteine and the conserved F or W are not part of the CDR3 here. Size tells how often a clone was seen (once, few, many) or the class of an expanded clone, and some rows leave it out.

NA	TRBV15	TRBJ1-2	ATSRAENYGYT
few	TRBV9	TRBJ2-1	ASSVGPFREGQVGEQF
NA	TRBV7-2	TRBJ2-7	ASSQTSGASYEQY
NA	TRBV20-1	TRBJ1-2	SARTGRSYT
NA	TRBV4-3	TRBJ1-2	ASSQDLGDRVNYGYT
NA	TRBV5-1	TRBJ2-7	ASSLERGQSSYEQY
NA	TRBV7-3	TRBJ2-3	ASSLAPGTSGIVADTQY
NA	TRBV6-5	TRBJ2-1	ASSYGLGQLYNEQF
many	TRBV4-2	TRBJ2-5	ASSQDRVQTQY
medium-sized	TRBV12-5	TRBJ2-6	ASGLDHRVGANVLT
NA	TRBV6-1	TRBJ1-2	ASSEAVTGADYGYT
once	TRBV12-3/TRBV12-4	TRBJ1-5	ASSPQGPQPQH
NA	TRBV28	TRBJ1-2	ASSLLGTDGYT
few	TRBV11-3	TRBJ2-7	ASSLDRGLEQY
NA	TRBV11-2	TRBJ1-4	ASSPRWGQGNEKLF
NA	TRBV7-9	TRBJ2-7	VTWDSSYEQY
few	TRBV11-2	TRBJ2-3	ASSLDFVPTTDTQY
few	TRBV18	TRBJ1-4	ASSTQGAGEKLF
NA	TRBV28	TRBJ1-3	ASSLLTSGNTIY
NA	TRBV27	TRBJ1-1	ASSLQRNTEAF
NA	TRBV29-1	TRBJ1-4	SVVAATNEKLF
NA	TRBV7-8	TRBJ2-2	ASSRDRGPNTGELF